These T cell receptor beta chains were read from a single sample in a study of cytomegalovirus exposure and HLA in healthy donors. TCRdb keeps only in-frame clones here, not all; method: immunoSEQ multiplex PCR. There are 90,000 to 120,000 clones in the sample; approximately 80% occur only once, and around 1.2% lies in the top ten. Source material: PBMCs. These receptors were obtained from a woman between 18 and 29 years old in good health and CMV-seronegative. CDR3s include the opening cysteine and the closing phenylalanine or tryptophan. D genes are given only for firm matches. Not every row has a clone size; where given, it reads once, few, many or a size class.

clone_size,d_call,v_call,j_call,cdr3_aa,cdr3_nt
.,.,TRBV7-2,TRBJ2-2,CASSFTGGNTGELFF,TGTGCCAGCAGCTTTACGGGTGGGAACACCGGGGAGCTGTTTTTT
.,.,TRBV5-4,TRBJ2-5,CASSLGRAGGQETQYF,TGTGCCAGCAGCTTAGGCAGGGCAGGAGGGCAAGAGACCCAGTACTTC
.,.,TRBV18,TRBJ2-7,CASSLDREVNEQYF,TGTGCCAGCTCACTCGACAGGGAGGTAAACGAGCAGTACTTC
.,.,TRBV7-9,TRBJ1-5,CASSLGGHGQPQHF,TGTGCCAGCAGCTTAGGGGGGCATGGGCAGCCCCAGCATTTT
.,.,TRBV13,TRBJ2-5,CASSSPGQETQYF,TGTGCCAGCAGCTCCCCTGGTCAGGAGACCCAGTACTTC
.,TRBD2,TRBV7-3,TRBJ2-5,CASSPGTSGEEETQYF,TGTGCCAGCAGCCCAGGGACTAGCGGGGAAGAGGAGACCCAGTACTTC
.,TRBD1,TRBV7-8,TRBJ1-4,CASSLRGPGYEKLFF,TGTGCCAGCAGCTTAAGGGGGCCCGGTTATGAAAAACTGTTTTTT
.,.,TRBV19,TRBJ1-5,CASTGAGRQPQHF,TGTGCCAGTACGGGTGCGGGGCGGCAGCCCCAGCATTTT
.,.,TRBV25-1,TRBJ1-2,CATQTIPRNYGYTF,TGTGCCACCCAAACGATTCCCAGGAACTATGGCTACACCTTC
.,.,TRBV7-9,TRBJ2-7,CSSSLGGGEQYF,TGTTCCAGCAGCTTGGGGGGTGGCGAGCAGTACTTC
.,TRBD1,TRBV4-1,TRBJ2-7,CASSQGFQGAYEQYF,TGCGCCAGCAGCCAAGGGTTTCAGGGGGCCTACGAGCAGTACTTC
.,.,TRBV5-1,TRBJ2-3,CASSPRTRLTTDTQYF,TGCGCCAGCAGTCCCCGAACCAGACTGACGACAGATACGCAGTATTTT
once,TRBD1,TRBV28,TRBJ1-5,CASSFGGRQGQHF,TGTGCCAGCAGTTTTGGAGGTCGACAGGGCCAGCATTTT
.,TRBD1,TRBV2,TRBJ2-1,CASIYRRDRNRDEQFF,TGTGCCAGCATCTATCGTAGGGACAGGAATCGGGATGAGCAGTTCTTC
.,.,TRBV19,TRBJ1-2,CASSIERGYGYTF,TGTGCCAGTAGTATAGAAAGGGGTTATGGCTACACCTTC
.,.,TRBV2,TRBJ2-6,CASRQQNSGANVLTF,TGTGCCAGCAGGCAACAGAATTCCGGGGCCAACGTCCTGACTTTC
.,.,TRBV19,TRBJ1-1,CATSRDIPEATEAFF,TGTGCCACGTCCCGGGACATTCCCGAGGCCACTGAAGCTTTCTTT
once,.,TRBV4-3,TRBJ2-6,CASSQEVETGANVLTF,TGCGCCAGCAGCCAAGAAGTAGAAACTGGGGCCAACGTCCTGACTTTC
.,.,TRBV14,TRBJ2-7,CASSQRLIRRGAPYEQYF,TGTGCCAGCAGCCAACGTTTGATTCGGCGCGGGGCCCCCTACGAGCAGTACTTC
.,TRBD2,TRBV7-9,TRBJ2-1,CASSLSSSGGGYNEQFF,TGTGCCAGCAGCTTATCCTCTAGCGGGGGGGGTTACAATGAGCAGTTCTTC
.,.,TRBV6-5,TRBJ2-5,CASSYSTTSQETQYF,TGTGCCAGCAGTTACTCCACGACAAGTCAAGAGACCCAGTACTTC
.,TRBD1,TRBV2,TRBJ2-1,CASSGGTGGSEQFF,TGTGCCAGCAGTGGCGGGACAGGGGGCTCGGAGCAGTTCTTC
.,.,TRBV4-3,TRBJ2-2,CASSQAGGRVGELFF,TGCGCCAGCAGCCAAGCGGGGGGCAGGGTCGGGGAGCTGTTTTTT
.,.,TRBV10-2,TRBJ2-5,CASSESVGGKQQETQYF,TGCGCCAGCAGTGAGTCAGTCGGTGGAAAACAGCAAGAGACCCAGTACTTC
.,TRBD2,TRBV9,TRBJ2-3,CASCRGGISSDTQYF,TGTGCCAGCTGTCGGGGGGGCATTAGTTCGGATACGCAGTATTTT
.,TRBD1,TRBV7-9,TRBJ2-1,CASSLAPLRDSSYNEQFF,TGTGCCAGCAGCTTAGCTCCTTTACGGGACAGCTCCTACAATGAGCAGTTCTTC
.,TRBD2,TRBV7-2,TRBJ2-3,CASSMGLAGGPADTQYF,TGTGCCAGCAGCATGGGACTAGCGGGAGGGCCCGCAGATACGCAGTATTTT
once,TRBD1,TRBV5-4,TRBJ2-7,CASSFGQAPYEQYF,TGTGCCAGCAGCTTCGGACAGGCCCCCTACGAGCAGTACTTC
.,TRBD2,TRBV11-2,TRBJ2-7,CASSSNPTSEQQYF,TGTGCCAGCAGCTCAAACCCAACTAGCGAGCAGCAGTACTTC
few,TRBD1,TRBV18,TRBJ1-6,CASSPLDRGFSPLHF,TGTGCCAGCTCACCCCTGGACAGGGGATTTTCACCCCTCCACTTT
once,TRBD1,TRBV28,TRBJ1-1,CASSLLVQGRGEAFF,TGTGCCAGCAGTTTATTAGTACAGGGGAGAGGTGAAGCTTTCTTT
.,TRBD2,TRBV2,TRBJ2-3,CASSETSGRITDTQYF,TGTGCCAGCAGTGAAACAAGCGGGAGGATCACAGATACGCAGTATTTT
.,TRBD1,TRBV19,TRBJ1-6,CASSIQGTGSPLHF,TGTGCCAGTAGTATCCAGGGGACAGGATCACCCCTCCACTTT
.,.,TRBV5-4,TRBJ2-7,CASSWAGQTYEQYF,TGTGCCAGCAGTTGGGCCGGACAGACCTACGAGCAGTACTTC
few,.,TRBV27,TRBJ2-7,CASSLQGTPYEQYF,TGTGCCAGCAGTTTACAGGGGACCCCCTACGAGCAGTACTTC
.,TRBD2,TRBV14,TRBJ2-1,CASSQTSGSSYNEQFF,TGTGCCAGCAGCCAGACTAGCGGGAGCTCCTACAATGAGCAGTTCTTC
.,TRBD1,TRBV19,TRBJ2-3,CASSIFTGERATDTQYF,TGTGCCAGTAGTATTTTTACAGGGGAGAGAGCCACAGATACGCAGTATTTT
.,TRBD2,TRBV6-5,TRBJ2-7,CASRSGTRVYEQYF,TGTGCCAGCAGATCCGGGACTAGAGTCTACGAGCAGTACTTC
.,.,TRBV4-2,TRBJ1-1,CASSQVGTKGSEAFF,TGTGCCAGCAGCCAAGTGGGGACAAAGGGTTCTGAAGCTTTCTTT
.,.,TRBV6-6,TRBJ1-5,CASSYSSVLPQHF,TGTGCCAGCAGTTACTCGTCGGTCTTACCCCAGCATTTT
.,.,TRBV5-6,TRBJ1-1,CASSFPGLATEAFF,TGTGCCAGCAGCTTCCCTGGTTTGGCCACTGAAGCTTTCTTT
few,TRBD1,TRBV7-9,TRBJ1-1,CASSYLDRGDTEAFF,TGTGCCAGCAGCTACCTCGACAGGGGAGACACTGAAGCTTTCTTT
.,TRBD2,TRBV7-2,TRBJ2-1,CASSQTSGIYNEQFF,TGTGCCAGCAGCCAAACTAGCGGGATATACAATGAGCAGTTCTTC
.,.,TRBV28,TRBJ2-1,CASSPRTARDNEQFF,TGTGCCAGCAGTCCCCGGACAGCTCGGGACAATGAGCAGTTCTTC
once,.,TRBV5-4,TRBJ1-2,CASSLEATGDGYTF,TGTGCCAGCAGCTTGGAGGCCACGGGGGATGGCTACACCTTC
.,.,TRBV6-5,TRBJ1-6,CASSSEWGQEIDF,TGTGCCAGCAGTTCAGAATGGGGCCAGGAGATTGACTTT
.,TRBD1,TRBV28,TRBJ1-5,CASSRQGQSNQPQHF,TGTGCCAGCAGTCGACAGGGGCAAAGCAATCAGCCCCAGCATTTT
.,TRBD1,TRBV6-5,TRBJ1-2,CASSGQGNYGYTF,TGTGCCAGCAGTGGACAGGGGAACTATGGCTACACCTTC
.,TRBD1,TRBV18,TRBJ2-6,CASSPKTAGGTGANVLTF,TGTGCCAGCTCACCAAAGACGGCAGGGGGAACGGGGGCCAACGTCCTGACTTTC
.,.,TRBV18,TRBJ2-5,CASSPPSSREETQYF,TGTGCCAGCTCACCACCGTCATCGAGGGAAGAGACCCAGTACTTC
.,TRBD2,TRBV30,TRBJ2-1,CAWSSGRGLAGDYEQFF,TGTGCCTGGAGCTCCGGCCGGGGACTAGCGGGAGACTATGAGCAGTTCTTC
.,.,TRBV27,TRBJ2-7,CASSPLGATYEQYF,TGTGCCAGCAGTCCATTGGGGGCTACCTACGAGCAGTACTTC
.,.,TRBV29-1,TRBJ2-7,CSVEDPGVNYEQYF,TGCAGCGTTGAAGATCCAGGGGTAAACTACGAGCAGTACTTC
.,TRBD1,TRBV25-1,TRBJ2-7,CASSELGDRGREQYF,TGTGCCAGCAGTGAACTGGGAGACAGGGGGCGCGAGCAGTACTTC
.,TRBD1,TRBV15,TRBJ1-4,CATSREEGASEKLFF,TGTGCCACCAGCAGAGAGGAGGGGGCGTCGGAAAAACTGTTTTTT
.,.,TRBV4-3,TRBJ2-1,CASSQGQYNEQFF,TGCGCCAGCAGCCAAGGACAGTACAATGAGCAGTTCTTC
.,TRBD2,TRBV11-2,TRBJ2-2,CASSLELAGVNTGELFF,TGTGCCAGCAGCTTAGAGCTAGCGGGGGTGAACACCGGGGAGCTGTTTTTT